This T cell receptor beta chain comes out of a study of TIL therapy for anti-PD-1-resistant metastatic lung cancer. About the study: Tumor harvest preceded PD-1/PD-L1 blockade, followed by nivolumab treatment. Median tumor PD-L1 proportion score was roughly 5.9%. Study findings and constraints: Patients were highly selected, enriched for treatment-naive, never-smoker and oncogene-addicted cases.

Time point specified: pre-treatment sample, taken before nivolumab and TIL therapy. Worth noting for this clone: The antigen remains unidentified.

The libraries were made with immunoSEQ v3. Survey-level samples got 2 million to 2.5 million read pairs; deep-level samples got about 4.5-6.5 million. The repertoire was sequenced with immunoSEQ multiplex PCR; TCRdb's copy has only in-frame clones and lacks some. The sample shows some 45,000 clones, 86% of them seen only once. This TCR derives from a person aged 25 to 80 with non-small cell lung cancer. Sequenced material: blood, taken at baseline.

CDR3: CAIRPRGQVYGYTF. The CDR3 DNA sequence: TGTGCCATCAGACCCAGGGGGCAGGTCTATGGCTACACCTTC. The rearrangement joins TRBV10-3 to TRBJ1-2; TRBD1 agrees at 8 bases. This CDR3 contains 14 residues. Unmatched junction bases numbered 7, after V lost 6 bases and J lost 4 bases. Germline CDR1 is ENHRY and CDR2 is SYGVKD.